This T cell receptor beta chain was documented in a study of Graves' ophthalmopathy and Graves' hyperthyroidism. On the study more broadly: The blood sample was drawn at first diagnosis and before any treatment.

All donors with ophthalmopathy were recorded as having moderate-to-severe activity, CAS ≥3, NOSPECS ≥4 and a duration under 3 months. Uncontrolled infections, other autoimmune diseases, pregnancy or lactation barred patients from enrollment. Clinicians diagnosed using symptoms, serum thyroxine, TRAb, thyroid ultrasound and orbital computed tomography. RNA transcripts yielded amplified TCR beta CDR3 regions. The first-round RT-PCR employed HTBI primers together with the Qiagen OneStep RT-PCR kit. A multiplex PCR was then performed as the second round. In TCRdb, the multiplex PCR reads were re-called with MiXCR into one record per CDR3 protein. The sample holds roughly 700,000 distinct CDR3 sequences, 40% seen once. V lost 3 bases, J lost 2 bases, and 13 bases lay in between. Germline V gene lookup returns CDR1 SQVTM and CDR2 ANQGSEA. The CDR3 consists of 14 residues.

This receptor was obtained from an adult man with Graves' ophthalmopathy. The gene calls are TRBV29-1 and TRBJ2-5; no clear D gene. Material: peripheral blood. The CDR3 region has the DNA TGCAGCGTTGAGATGTCCACAGCACAAGAGACCCAGTACTTC. Amino acid sequence: CSVEMSTAQETQYF. The entire variable domain, with the rest obtained from reference TRBV29-1 and TRBJ2-5, is as follows: SAVISQKPSRDICQRGTSLTIQCQVDSQVTMMFWYRQQPGQSLTLIATANQGSEATYESGFVIDKFPISRPNLTFSTLTVSNMSPEDSSIYLCSVEMSTAQETQYFGPGTRLLVL.